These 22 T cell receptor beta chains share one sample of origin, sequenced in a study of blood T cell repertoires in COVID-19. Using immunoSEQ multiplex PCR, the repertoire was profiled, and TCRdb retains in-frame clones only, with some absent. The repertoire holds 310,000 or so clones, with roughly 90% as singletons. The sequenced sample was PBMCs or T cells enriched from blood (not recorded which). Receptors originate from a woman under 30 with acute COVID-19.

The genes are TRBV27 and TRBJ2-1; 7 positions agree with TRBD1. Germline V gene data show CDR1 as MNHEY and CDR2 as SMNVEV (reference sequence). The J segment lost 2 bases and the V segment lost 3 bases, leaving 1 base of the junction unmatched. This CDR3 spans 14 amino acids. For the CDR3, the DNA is TGTGCCAGCAGTTTCGGGACAGCCTACAATGAGCAGTTCTTC. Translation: CASSFGTAYNEQFF.

The CDR3 reads CASSHSGSGNNEQFF. Written as DNA, the CDR3 is TGTGCCAGCAGTCACAGCGGGAGTGGGAATAATGAGCAGTTCTTC. This chain joins TRBV7-9 and TRBJ2-1; the match to TRBD2 covers 8 bases. The CDR3 consists of 15 residues. The trim removed 6 bases at V and 7 bases at J, leaving 11 bases unmatched. Germline V gene data show CDR1 as SEHNR and CDR2 as FQNEAQ (reference sequence).

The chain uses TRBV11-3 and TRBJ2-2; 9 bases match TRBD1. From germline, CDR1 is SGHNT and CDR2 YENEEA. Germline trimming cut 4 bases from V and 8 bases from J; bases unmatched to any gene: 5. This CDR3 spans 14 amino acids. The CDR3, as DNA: TGTGCCAGCAGCTACACAGGGGGCAATGGGGAGCTGTTTTTT. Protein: CASSYTGGNGELFF. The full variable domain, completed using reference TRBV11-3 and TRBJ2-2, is EAGVVQSPRYKIIEKKQPVAFWCNPISGHNTLYWYLQNLGQGPELLIRYENEEAVDDSQLPKDRFSAERLKGVDSTLKIQPAELGDSAVYLCASSYTGGNGELFFGEGSRLTVL.

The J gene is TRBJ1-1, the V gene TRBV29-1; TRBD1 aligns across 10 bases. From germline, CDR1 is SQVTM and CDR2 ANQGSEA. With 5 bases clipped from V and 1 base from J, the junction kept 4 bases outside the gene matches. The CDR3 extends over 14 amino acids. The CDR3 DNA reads TGCAGCGTTTGGACAGGGGGGTCGAACACTGAAGCTTTCTTT. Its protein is CSVWTGGSNTEAFF.

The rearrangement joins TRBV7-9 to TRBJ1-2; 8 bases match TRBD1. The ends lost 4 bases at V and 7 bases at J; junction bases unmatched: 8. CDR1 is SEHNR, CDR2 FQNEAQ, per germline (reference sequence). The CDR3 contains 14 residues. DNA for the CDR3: TGTGCCAGCAGCTCGTCAGGGGGCCAGAGTGGCTACACCTTC. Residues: CASSSSGGQSGYTF.

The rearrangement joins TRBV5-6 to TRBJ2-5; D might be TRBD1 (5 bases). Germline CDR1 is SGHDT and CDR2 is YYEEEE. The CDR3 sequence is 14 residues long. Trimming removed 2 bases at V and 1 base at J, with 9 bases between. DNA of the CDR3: TGTGCCAGCAGCTTTGTGGGGCGCCAAGAGACCCAGTACTTC. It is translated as CASSFVGRQETQYF.

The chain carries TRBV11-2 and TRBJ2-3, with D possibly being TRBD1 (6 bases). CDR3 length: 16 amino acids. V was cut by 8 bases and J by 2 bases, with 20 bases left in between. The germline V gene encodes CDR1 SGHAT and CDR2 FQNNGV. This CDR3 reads CASLNLRGAITDTQYF. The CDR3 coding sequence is TGTGCCAGCCTTAACCTCAGGGGAGCGATCACAGATACGCAGTATTTT.

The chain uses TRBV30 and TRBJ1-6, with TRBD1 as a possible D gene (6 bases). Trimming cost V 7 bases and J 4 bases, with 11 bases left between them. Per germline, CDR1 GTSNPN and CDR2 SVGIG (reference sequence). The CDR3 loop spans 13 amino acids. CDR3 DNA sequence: TGTGCCTTTTCAGGGGTATATAATTCACCCCTCCACTTT. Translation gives CAFSGVYNSPLHF.

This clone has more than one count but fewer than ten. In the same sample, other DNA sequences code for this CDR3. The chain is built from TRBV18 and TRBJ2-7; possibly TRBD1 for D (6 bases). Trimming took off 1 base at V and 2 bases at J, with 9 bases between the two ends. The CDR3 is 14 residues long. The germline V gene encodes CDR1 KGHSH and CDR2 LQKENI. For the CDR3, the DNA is TGTGCCAGCTCACCACGGCAGGGGACCTACGAGCAGTACTTC. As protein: CASSPRQGTYEQYF.

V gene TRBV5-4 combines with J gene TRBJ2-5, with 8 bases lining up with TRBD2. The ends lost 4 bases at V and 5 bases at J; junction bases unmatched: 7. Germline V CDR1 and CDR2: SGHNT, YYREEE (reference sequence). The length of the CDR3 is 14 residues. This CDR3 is CASSQGLEPETQYF. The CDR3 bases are TGTGCCAGCAGCCAGGGACTAGAGCCCGAGACCCAGTACTTC.

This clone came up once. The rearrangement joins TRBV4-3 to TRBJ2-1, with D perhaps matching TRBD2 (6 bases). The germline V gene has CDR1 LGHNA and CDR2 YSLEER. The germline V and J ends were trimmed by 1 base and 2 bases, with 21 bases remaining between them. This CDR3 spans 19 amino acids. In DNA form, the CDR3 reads TGCGCCAGCAGCCAAGTCTCTTGGTATCTAGCGAGGCCCTACAATGAGCAGTTCTTC. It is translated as CASSQVSWYLARPYNEQFF.

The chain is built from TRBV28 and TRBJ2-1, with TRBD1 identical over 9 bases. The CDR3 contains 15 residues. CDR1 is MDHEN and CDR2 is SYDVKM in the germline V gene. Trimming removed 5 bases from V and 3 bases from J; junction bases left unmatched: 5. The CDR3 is CASSLQGARYNEQFF. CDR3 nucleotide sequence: TGTGCCAGCAGTCTACAGGGGGCACGCTACAATGAGCAGTTCTTC.

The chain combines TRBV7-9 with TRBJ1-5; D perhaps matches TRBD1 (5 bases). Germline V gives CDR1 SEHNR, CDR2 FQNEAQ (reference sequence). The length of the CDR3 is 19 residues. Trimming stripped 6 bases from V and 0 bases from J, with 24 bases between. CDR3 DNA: TGTGCCAGCAGAGAGAGATGGAGGGAGCAGGGATATAGCAATCAGCCCCAGCATTTT. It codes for CASRERWREQGYSNQPQHF. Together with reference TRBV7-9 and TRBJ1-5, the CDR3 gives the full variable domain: DTGVSQNPRHKITKRGQNVTFRCDPISEHNRLYWYRQTLGQGPEFLTYFQNEAQLEKSRLLSDRFSAERPKGSFSTLEIQRTEQGDSAMYLCASRERWREQGYSNQPQHFGDGTRLSIL.

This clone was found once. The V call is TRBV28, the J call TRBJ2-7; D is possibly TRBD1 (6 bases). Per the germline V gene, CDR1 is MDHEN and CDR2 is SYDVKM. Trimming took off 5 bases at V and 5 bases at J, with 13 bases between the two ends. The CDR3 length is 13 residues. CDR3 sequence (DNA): TGTGCCAGCAGTCGCGCTTACAGGGACGAGCAGTACTTC. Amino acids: CASSRAYRDEQYF.

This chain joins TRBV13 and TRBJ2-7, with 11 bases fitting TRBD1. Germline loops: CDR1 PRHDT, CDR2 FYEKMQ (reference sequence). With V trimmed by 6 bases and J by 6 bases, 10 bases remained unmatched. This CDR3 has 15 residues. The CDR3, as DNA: TGTGCCAGCAGTCGCAGGGACAGGGGGTTCCTCGAGCAGTACTTC. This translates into CASSRRDRGFLEQYF.

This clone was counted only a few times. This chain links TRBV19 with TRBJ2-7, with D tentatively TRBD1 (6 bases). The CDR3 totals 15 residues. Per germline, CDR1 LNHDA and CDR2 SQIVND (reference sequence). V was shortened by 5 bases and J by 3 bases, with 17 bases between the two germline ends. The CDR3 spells CASSPTYLQGYEQYF. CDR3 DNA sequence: TGTGCCAGTAGTCCCACTTATCTACAGGGCTACGAGCAGTACTTC.

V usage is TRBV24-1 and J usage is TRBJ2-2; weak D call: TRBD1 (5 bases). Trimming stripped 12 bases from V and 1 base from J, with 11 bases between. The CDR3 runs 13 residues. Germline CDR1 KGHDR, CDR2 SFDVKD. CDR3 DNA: TGTGCCTCGCAGGGAATGAACACCGGGGAGCTGTTTTTT. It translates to CASQGMNTGELFF.

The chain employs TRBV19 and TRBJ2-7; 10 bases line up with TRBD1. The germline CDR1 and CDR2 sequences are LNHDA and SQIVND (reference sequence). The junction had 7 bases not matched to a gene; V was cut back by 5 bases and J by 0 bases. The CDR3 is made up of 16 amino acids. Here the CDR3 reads CASSPRGTGASYEQYF. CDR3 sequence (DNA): TGTGCCAGTAGTCCAAGGGGGACAGGGGCCTCCTACGAGCAGTACTTC.

CDR3 bases: TGTGCCAGCAGTTTAGGATGGTCGGGACAGGGAACCACTAATGAAAAACTGTTTTTT. This codes for CASSLGWSGQGTTNEKLFF. This chain uses TRBV27 with TRBJ1-4; 9 bases match TRBD1. The CDR3 runs 19 residues. Germline V CDR1 and CDR2: MNHEY, SMNVEV (reference sequence). J gave up 2 bases and V 2 bases, and 12 bases lay outside the gene matches.

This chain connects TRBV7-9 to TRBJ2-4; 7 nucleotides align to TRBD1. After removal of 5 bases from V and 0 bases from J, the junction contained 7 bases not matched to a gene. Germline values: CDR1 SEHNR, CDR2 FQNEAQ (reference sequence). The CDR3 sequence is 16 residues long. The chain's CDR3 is CASSHRQGLAKNIQYF. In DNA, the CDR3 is TGTGCCAGCAGCCATCGACAGGGCCTAGCCAAAAACATTCAGTACTTC.

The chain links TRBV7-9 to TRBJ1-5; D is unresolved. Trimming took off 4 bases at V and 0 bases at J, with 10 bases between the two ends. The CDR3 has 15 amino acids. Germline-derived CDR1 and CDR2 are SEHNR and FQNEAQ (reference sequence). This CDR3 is CASSYSGNSNQPQHF. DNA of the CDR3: TGTGCCAGCAGCTATAGCGGTAATAGCAATCAGCCCCAGCATTTT.

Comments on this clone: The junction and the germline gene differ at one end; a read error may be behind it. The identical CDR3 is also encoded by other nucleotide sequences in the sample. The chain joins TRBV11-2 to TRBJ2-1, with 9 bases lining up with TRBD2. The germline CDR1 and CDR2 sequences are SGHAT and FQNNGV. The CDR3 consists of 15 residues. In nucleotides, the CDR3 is TGTGCCAGCAGCTATAGCGGGAGTTCCCACAATGAACAGTTCTTC. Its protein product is CASSYSGSSHNEQFF. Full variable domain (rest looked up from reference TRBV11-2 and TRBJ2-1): EAGVAQSPRYKIIEKRQSVAFWCNPISGHATLYWYQQILGQGPKLLIQFQNNGVVDDSQLPKDRFSAERLKGVDSTLKIQPAKLEDSAVYLCASSYSGSSHNEQFFGPGTRLTVL.